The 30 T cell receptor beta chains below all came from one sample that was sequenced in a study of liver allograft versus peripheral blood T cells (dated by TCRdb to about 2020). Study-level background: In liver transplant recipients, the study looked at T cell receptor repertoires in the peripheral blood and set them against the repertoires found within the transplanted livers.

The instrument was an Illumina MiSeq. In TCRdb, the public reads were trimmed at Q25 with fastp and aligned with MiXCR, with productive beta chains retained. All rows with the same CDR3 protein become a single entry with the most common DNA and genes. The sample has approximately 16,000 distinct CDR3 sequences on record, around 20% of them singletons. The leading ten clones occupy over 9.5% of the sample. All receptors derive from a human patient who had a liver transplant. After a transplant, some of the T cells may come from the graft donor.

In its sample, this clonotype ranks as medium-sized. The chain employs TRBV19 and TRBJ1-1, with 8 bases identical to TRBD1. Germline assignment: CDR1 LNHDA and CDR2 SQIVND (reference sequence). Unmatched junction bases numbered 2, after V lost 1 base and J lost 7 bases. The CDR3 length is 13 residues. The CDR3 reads CASSIGQGSEAFF. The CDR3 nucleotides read TGTGCCAGTAGTATAGGACAGGGGAGTGAAGCTTTCTTT.

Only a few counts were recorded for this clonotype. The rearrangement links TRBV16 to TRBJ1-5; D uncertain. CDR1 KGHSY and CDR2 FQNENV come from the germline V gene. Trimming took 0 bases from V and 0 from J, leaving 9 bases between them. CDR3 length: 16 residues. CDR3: CASSQSNRYSNQPQHF. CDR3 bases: TGTGCCAGCAGCCAATCCAACCGTTATAGCAATCAGCCCCAGCATTTT.

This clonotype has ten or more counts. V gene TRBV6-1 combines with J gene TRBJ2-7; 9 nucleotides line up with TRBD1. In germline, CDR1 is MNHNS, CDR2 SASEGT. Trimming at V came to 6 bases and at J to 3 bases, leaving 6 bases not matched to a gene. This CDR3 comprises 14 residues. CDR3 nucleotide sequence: TGTGCCAGCAGACCGGGACAGGGAAACTACGAGCAGTACTTC. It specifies CASRPGQGNYEQYF.

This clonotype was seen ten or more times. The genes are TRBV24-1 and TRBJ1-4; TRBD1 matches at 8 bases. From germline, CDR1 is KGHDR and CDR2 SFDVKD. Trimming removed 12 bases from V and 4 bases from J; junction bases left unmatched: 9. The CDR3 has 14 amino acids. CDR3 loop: CAVGPTGDNEKLFF. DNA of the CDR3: TGTGCCGTTGGACCGACAGGGGATAATGAAAAACTGTTTTTT.

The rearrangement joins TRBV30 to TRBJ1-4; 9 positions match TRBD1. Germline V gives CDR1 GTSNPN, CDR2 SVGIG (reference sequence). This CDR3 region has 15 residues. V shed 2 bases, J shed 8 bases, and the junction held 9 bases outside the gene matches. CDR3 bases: TGTGCCTGGAGTCCTCCCTGGGACAGGGAGGAAAAACTGTTTTTT. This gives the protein CAWSPPWDREEKLFF.

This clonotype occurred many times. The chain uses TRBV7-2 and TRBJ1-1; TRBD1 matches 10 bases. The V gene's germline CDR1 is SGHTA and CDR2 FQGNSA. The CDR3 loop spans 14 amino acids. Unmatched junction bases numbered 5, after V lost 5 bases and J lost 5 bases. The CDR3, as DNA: TGTGCCAGCAGCATGACAGGGGGCCGGACTGAAGCTTTCTTT. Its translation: CASSMTGGRTEAFF. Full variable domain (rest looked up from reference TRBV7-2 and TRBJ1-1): GAGVSQSPSNKVTEKGKDVELRCDPISGHTALYWYRQSLGQGLEFLIYFQGNSAPDKSGLPSDRFSAERTGGSVSTLTIQRTQQEDSAVYLCASSMTGGRTEAFFGQGTRLTVV.

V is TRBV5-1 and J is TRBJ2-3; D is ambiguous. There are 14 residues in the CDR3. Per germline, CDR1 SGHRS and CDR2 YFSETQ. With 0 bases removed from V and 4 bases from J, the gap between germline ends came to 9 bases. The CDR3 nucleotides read TGCGCCAGCAGCTTGGAACAGCAATCAGATACGCAGTATTTT. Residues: CASSLEQQSDTQYF.

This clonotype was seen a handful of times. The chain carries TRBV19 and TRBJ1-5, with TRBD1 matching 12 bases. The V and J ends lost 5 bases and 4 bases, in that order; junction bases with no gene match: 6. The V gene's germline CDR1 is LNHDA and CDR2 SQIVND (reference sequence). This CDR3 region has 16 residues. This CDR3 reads CASSSGQGAWNQPQHF. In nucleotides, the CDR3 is TGTGCCAGTAGTTCGGGACAGGGGGCATGGAATCAGCCCCAGCATTTT.

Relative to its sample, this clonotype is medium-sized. As DNA, the CDR3 is TGTGCCAGCAGTTTCCGACTAAGACAGGGGGATTCACCCCTCCACTTT. This codes for CASSFRLRQGDSPLHF. This chain links TRBV6-2 or TRBV6-3 with TRBJ1-6, with TRBD1 matching over 9 bases. CDR1 is MNHEY and CDR2 is SVGEGT in the germline V gene. CDR3 length: 16 residues. V lost 4 bases to trimming and J lost 8 bases; unmatched junction nucleotides: 9.

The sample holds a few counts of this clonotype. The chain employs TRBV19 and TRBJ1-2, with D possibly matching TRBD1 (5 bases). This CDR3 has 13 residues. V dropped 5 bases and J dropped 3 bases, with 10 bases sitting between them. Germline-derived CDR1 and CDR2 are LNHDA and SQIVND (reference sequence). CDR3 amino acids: CASSPQGDYGYTF. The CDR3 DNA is TGTGCCAGTAGTCCCCAGGGAGACTATGGCTACACCTTC. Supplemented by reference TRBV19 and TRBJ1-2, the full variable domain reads DGGITQSPKYLFRKEGQNVTLSCEQNLNHDAMYWYRQDPGQGLRLIYYSQIVNDFQKGDIAEGYSVSREKKESFPLTVTSAQKNPTAFYLCASSPQGDYGYTFGSGTRLTVV.

CDR3 protein: CASSLVGGREDEQYF. Written as DNA, the CDR3 is TGTGCCAGCAGCTTGGTCGGCGGGAGGGAAGACGAGCAGTACTTC. The rearrangement links TRBV5-6 to TRBJ2-7, with 9 bases matching TRBD2. Germline V gene lookup returns CDR1 SGHDT and CDR2 YYEEEE. The CDR3 loop spans 15 amino acids. After removal of 0 bases from V and 5 bases from J, the junction contained 6 bases not matched to a gene.

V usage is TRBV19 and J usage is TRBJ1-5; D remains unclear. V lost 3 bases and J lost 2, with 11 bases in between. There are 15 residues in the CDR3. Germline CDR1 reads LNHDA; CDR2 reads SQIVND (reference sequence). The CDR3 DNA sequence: TGTGCCAGTAGTATTTTGAGGGCGCGCAATCAGCCCCAGCATTTT. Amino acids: CASSILRARNQPQHF.

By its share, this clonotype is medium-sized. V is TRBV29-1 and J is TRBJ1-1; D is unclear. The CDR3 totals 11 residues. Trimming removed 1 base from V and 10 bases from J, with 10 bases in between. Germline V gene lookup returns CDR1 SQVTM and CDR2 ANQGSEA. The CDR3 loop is CSVEGVRGAFF. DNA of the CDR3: TGCAGCGTTGAAGGTGTGCGGGGAGCTTTCTTT.

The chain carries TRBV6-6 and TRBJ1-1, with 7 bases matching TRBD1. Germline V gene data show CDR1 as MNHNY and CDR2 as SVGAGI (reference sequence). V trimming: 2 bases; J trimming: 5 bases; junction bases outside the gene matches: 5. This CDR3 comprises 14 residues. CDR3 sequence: CASSYKGAETEAFF. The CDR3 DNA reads TGTGCCAGCAGTTACAAGGGGGCCGAAACTGAAGCTTTCTTT.

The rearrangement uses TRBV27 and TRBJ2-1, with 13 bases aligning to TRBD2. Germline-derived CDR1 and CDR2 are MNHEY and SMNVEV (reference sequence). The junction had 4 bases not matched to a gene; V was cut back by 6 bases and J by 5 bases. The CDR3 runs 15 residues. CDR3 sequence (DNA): TGTGCCAGCAGACAACTAGCGGGAGGGAACAATGAGCAGTTCTTC. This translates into CASRQLAGGNNEQFF.

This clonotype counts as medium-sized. CDR3 sequence reads: CAISGQGPNTEAFF. CDR3 in DNA: TGTGCCATCAGTGGACAGGGACCGAACACTGAAGCTTTCTTT. The chain recombines TRBV10-3 with TRBJ1-1; 7 bases fit TRBD1. The length of the CDR3 is 14 residues. Looked up from germline, CDR1 is ENHRY and CDR2 is SYGVKD. The J segment lost 1 base and the V segment lost 4 bases, leaving 3 bases of the junction unmatched.

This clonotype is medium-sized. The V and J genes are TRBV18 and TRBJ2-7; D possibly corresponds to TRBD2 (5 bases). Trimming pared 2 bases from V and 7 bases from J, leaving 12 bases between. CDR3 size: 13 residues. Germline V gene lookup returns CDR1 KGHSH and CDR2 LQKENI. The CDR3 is CASSPKRTGEQYF. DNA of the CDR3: TGTGCCAGCTCACCAAAAAGGACTGGGGAGCAGTACTTC.

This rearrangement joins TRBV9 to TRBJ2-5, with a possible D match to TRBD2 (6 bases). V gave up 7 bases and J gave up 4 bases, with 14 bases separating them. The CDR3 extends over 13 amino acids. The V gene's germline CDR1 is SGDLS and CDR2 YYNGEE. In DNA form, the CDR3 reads TGTGCCAGCTCTACTAGCTTGTCAGAGACCCAGTACTTC. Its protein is CASSTSLSETQYF.

The CDR3 loop is CASSSGNEKLFF. The CDR3 nucleotides are TGTGCCAGCAGTTCGGGAAATGAAAAACTGTTTTTT. The rearrangement joins TRBV28 to TRBJ1-4; D is unclear. Between the trimmed V and J ends, which lost 4 bases and 5 bases, there was a span of 5 bases. The CDR3 contains 12 residues. Germline V gene data show CDR1 as MDHEN and CDR2 as SYDVKM.

The CDR3 nucleotides are TGTGCCAGCAGTTTCCAGGGGGCGAATGGCTACACCTTC. Residues: CASSFQGANGYTF. The chain carries TRBV27 and TRBJ1-2, with 8 nucleotides matching TRBD1. The J segment lost 6 bases and the V segment lost 3 bases, leaving 3 bases of the junction unmatched. CDR3 length: 13 residues. Germline V gene sequence: CDR1 MNHEY, CDR2 SMNVEV (reference sequence).

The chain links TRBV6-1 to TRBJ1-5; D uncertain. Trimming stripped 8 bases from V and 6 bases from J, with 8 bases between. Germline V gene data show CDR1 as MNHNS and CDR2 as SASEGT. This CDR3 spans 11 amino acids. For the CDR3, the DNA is TGTGCCAGCCCTCCGCGTCAGCCCCAGCATTTT. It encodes CASPPRQPQHF.

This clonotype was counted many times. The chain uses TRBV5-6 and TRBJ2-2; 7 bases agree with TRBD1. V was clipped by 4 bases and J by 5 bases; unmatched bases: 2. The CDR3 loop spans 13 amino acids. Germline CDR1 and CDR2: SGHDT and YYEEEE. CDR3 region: CASSRQGTGELFF. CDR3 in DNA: TGTGCCAGCAGCCGACAGGGAACCGGGGAGCTGTTTTTT. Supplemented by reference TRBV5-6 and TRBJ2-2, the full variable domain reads DAGVTQSPTHLIKTRGQQVTLRCSPKSGHDTVSWYQQALGQGPQFIFQYYEEEERQRGNFPDRFSGHQFPNYSSELNVNALLLGDSALYLCASSRQGTGELFFGEGSRLTVL.

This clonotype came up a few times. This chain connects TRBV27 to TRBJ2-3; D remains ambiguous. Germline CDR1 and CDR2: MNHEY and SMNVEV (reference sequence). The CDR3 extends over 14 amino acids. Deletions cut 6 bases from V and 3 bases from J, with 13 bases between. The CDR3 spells CASSLDGITDTQYF. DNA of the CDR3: TGTGCCAGCAGCTTGGACGGAATTACAGATACGCAGTATTTT.

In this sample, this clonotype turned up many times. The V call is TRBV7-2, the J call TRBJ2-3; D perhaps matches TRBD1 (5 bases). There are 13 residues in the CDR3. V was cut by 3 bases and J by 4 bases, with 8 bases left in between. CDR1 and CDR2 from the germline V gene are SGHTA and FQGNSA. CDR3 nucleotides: TGTGCCAGCAGCTTCCAGGGCGCAGATACGCAGTATTTT. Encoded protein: CASSFQGADTQYF.

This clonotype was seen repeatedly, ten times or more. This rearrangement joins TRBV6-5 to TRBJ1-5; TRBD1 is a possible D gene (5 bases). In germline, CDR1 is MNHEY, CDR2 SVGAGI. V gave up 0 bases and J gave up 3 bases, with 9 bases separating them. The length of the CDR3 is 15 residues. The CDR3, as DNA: TGTGCCAGCAGTTACTCGGGGCCCTACAATCAGCCCCAGCATTTT. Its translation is CASSYSGPYNQPQHF.

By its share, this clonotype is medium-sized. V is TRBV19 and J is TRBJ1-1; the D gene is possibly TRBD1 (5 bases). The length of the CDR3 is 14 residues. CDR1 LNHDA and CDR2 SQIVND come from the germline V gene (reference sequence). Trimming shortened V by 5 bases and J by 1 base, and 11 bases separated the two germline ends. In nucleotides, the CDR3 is TGTGCCAGTAGTGTGCAGGGATCGAACACTGAAGCTTTCTTT. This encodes CASSVQGSNTEAFF.

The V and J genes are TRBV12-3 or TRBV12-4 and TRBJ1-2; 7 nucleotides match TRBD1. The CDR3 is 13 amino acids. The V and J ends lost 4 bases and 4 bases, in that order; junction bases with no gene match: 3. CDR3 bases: TGTGCCAGCAGTTCAGGGGGGAGCTATGGCTACACCTTC. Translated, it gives CASSSGGSYGYTF.

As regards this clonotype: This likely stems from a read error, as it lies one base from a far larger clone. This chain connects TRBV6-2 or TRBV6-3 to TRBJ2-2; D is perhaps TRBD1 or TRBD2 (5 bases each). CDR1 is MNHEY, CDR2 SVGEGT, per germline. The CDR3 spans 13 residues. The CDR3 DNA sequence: TGTGCCACTGAAGGGGCGCGGGCCGGGGTGCTGTTTTTT. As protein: CATEGARAGVLFF.

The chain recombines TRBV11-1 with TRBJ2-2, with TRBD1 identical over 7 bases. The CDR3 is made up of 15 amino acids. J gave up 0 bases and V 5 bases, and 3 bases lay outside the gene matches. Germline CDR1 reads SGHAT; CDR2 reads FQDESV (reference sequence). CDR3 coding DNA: TGTGCCAGCAGCCGACAGGGTACGAACACCGGGGAGCTGTTTTTT. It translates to CASSRQGTNTGELFF.

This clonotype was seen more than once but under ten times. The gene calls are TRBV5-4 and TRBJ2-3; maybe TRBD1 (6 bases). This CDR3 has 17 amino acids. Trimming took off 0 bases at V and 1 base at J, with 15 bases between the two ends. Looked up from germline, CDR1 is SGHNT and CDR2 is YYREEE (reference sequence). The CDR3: CASSLEESRGGTDTQYF. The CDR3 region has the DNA TGTGCCAGCAGCTTGGAGGAGAGCAGGGGTGGCACAGATACGCAGTATTTT.